The 13 T cell receptor beta chains listed next were all sequenced from one sample in a study of cytomegalovirus exposure and HLA in healthy donors. This table comes from immunoSEQ multiplex PCR, and its TCRdb copy is limited to in-frame clones, with some not included. The sample has about 98,000 clones; 70% to 90% are singletons. Sequencing was carried out using PBMCs. Receptors originate from a woman in her twenties or thirties in good health and CMV-seronegative.

This clone has a handful of counts. The chain has TRBV25-1 and TRBJ1-1, with TRBD1 identical over 10 bases. CDR3 length equals 16 residues. J gave up 11 bases and V 1 base, and 13 bases lay outside the gene matches. Germline values: CDR1 MGHDK, CDR2 SYGVNS. CDR3 in amino acids: CASSEWGRQGAWMAFF. In DNA, the CDR3 is TGTGCCAGCAGTGAATGGGGGAGACAGGGGGCGTGGATGGCTTTCTTT.

The chain has TRBV5-8 and TRBJ1-2; possible D gene TRBD1, 5 bases. CDR3 length: 17 amino acids. The V gene's germline CDR1 is SGHTS and CDR2 YDEGEE. Trimming removed 2 bases from V and 2 bases from J, with 19 bases in between. CDR3 bases: TGTGCCAGCAGCTTTCGGCCTAACAGGTTATGGAACTATGGCTACACCTTC. Its translation is CASSFRPNRLWNYGYTF.

V is TRBV29-1 and J is TRBJ2-4, with TRBD1 identical over 8 bases. CDR3 length: 15 residues. Per germline, CDR1 SQVTM and CDR2 ANQGSEA. Germline trimming cut 8 bases from V and 0 bases from J; bases unmatched to any gene: 9. CDR3 amino acids: CSISTGDIAKNIQYF. The CDR3 coding sequence is TGCAGCATCTCGACAGGGGACATAGCCAAAAACATTCAGTACTTC.

The rearrangement links TRBV6-6 to TRBJ2-1, with 9 bases lining up with TRBD2. The CDR3 totals 13 residues. The V segment lost 9 bases and the J segment 7 bases; nucleotides outside the gene matches: 7. From germline, CDR1 is MNHNY and CDR2 SVGAGI (reference sequence). CDR3 sequence: CASTEAGGNEQFF. The CDR3 DNA reads as TGTGCCAGTACCGAGGCGGGAGGGAATGAGCAGTTCTTC.

The chain is built from TRBV18 and TRBJ2-5; D possibly corresponds to TRBD1 (5 bases). CDR3 length equals 15 residues. Looked up from germline, CDR1 is KGHSH and CDR2 is LQKENI. Trimming removed 3 bases at V and 4 bases at J, with 15 bases between. The CDR3 region is CASSPQGKGTETQYF. CDR3 in DNA: TGTGCCAGCTCACCCCAGGGAAAGGGTACAGAGACCCAGTACTTC.

The chain employs TRBV25-1 and TRBJ2-7; 9 nucleotides match TRBD1. The CDR3 loop spans 15 amino acids. Germline lookup yields CDR1 MGHDK and CDR2 SYGVNS. The junction had 6 bases not matched to a gene; V was cut back by 4 bases and J by 2 bases. For the CDR3, the DNA is TGTGCCAGCAGTGTCGCCGGGACAGGGCCCTACGAGCAGTACTTC. Translation gives CASSVAGTGPYEQYF.

J is TRBJ2-7 and V is TRBV5-1, with 8 bases lining up with TRBD2. CDR3 length: 15 amino acids. From germline, CDR1 is SGHRS and CDR2 YFSETQ. The junction had 4 bases not matched to a gene; V was cut back by 0 bases and J by 2 bases. CDR3 DNA: TGCGCCAGCAGCTTGGTTAGCGGGATAACCTACGAGCAGTACTTC. This sequence encodes CASSLVSGITYEQYF. The whole variable domain, remainder taken from reference TRBV5-1 and TRBJ2-7, is KAGVTQTPRYLIKTRGQQVTLSCSPISGHRSVSWYQQTPGQGLQFLFEYFSETQRNKGNFPGRFSGRQFSNSRSEMNVSTLELGDSALYLCASSLVSGITYEQYFGPGTRLTVT.

The V gene is TRBV6-5, the J gene TRBJ2-1; 7 positions agree with TRBD2. Germline-derived CDR1 and CDR2 are MNHEY and SVGAGI. Trimming took 2 bases from V and 2 from J; bases not matched to a gene: 6. The CDR3 runs to 16 residues. The DNA for the CDR3 is TGTGCCAGCAGTTACCGATCTAGCGGACCCTACAATGAGCAGTTCTTC. Its translation: CASSYRSSGPYNEQFF.

The rearrangement joins TRBV10-3 to TRBJ2-3, with TRBD1 matching 10 bases. J gave up 5 bases and V 10 bases, and 15 bases lay outside the gene matches. Germline V gives CDR1 ENHRY, CDR2 SYGVKD. This CDR3 spans 16 amino acids. The CDR3 region is CATLAGTGAWEDTQYF. In DNA form, the CDR3 reads TGTGCCACCTTAGCCGGGACAGGGGCCTGGGAAGATACGCAGTATTTT.

The rearrangement joins TRBV6-6 to TRBJ2-7, with 15 bases fitting TRBD2. Germline CDR1 is MNHNY and CDR2 is SVGAGI (reference sequence). Unmatched junction bases numbered 7, after V lost 6 bases and J lost 4 bases. CDR3 length equals 16 residues. The chain's CDR3 is CASSLGLAGGPYEQYF. CDR3 nucleotides: TGTGCCAGCAGCCTAGGACTAGCGGGAGGGCCTTACGAGCAGTACTTC.

The rearrangement uses TRBV9 and TRBJ2-1, with D possibly matching TRBD2 (7 bases). CDR3 length equals 15 residues. Trimming removed 2 bases from V and 13 bases from J, with 22 bases in between. Germline values: CDR1 SGDLS, CDR2 YYNGEE. CDR3 sequence (DNA): TGTGCCAGCAGCGTGGGGGGGGACACGCTTCAATTACAGTTCTTC. The encoded protein is CASSVGGDTLQLQFF.

This clone was observed a single time. The genes are TRBV15 and TRBJ1-1, with TRBD1 matching over 8 bases. V trimming: 1 base; J trimming: 4 bases; junction bases outside the gene matches: 5. There are 15 residues in the CDR3. Germline loops: CDR1 LNHNV, CDR2 YYDKDF (reference sequence). This CDR3 reads CATSRAGGWSTEAFF. CDR3 DNA: TGTGCCACCAGCAGAGCAGGGGGCTGGAGCACTGAAGCTTTCTTT. The whole variable domain, remainder taken from reference TRBV15 and TRBJ1-1, is DAMVIQNPRYQVTQFGKPVTLSCSQTLNHNVMYWYQQKSSQAPKLLFHYYDKDFNNEADTPDNFQSRRPNTSFCFLDIRSPGLGDTAMYLCATSRAGGWSTEAFFGQGTRLTVV.

This clone came up once. The chain is built from TRBV7-2 and TRBJ2-7; TRBD2 agrees at 13 bases. The CDR3 totals 15 residues. V lost 5 bases to trimming and J lost 3 bases; unmatched junction nucleotides: 4. Germline CDR1 reads SGHTA; CDR2 reads FQGNSA. The CDR3, as DNA: TGTGCCAGCAGCATGGGACTAGCGGGGAACTACGAGCAGTACTTC. Translating it yields CASSMGLAGNYEQYF.